This TCR beta chain was captured by sequencing in a study of graft-versus-host responses after intestinal transplantation. The study's findings and limits: GvH clones were identified in recipient marrow, with some first appearing in ileum or blood.

V shed 6 bases and J shed 5 bases, with 12 bases lying between them. The germline V gene encodes CDR1 MNHNS and CDR2 SASEGT. The CDR3 is made up of 13 amino acids. Assay used: immunoSEQ multiplex PCR; TCRdb lists only in-frame clones, some missing. The table has approximately 22,000 clones, around 44% seen once; the top ten hold 0.88%. This chain joins TRBV6-1 and TRBJ2-3; D might be TRBD1 (5 bases). Here the sequenced sample was alloreactive CD4+ T cells from a mixed lymphocyte reaction culture, taken before intestinal transplant. The subset was: CFSE-low proliferating T cells sorted from roughly 6-day pre-transplant mixed lymphocyte reaction (GvH or HvG direction). The TCR comes from a human patient who received an intestinal transplant. The CDR3 reads CASSERGEDTQYF. In DNA form, the CDR3 reads TGTGCCAGCAGCGAAAGGGGTGAAGATACGCAGTATTTT.